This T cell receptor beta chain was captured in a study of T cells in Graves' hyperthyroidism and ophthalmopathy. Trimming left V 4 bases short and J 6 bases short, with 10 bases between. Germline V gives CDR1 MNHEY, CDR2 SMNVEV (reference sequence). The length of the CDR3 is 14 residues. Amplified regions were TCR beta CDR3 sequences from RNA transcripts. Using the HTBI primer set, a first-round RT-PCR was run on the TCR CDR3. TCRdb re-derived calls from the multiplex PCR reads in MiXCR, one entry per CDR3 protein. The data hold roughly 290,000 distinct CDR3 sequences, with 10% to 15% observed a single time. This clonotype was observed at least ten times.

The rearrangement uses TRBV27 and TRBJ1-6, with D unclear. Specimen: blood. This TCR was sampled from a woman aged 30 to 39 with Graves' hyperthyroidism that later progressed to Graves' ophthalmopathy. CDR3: CASSSLLFNSPLHF. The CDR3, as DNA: TGTGCCAGCAGTTCACTACTCTTTAATTCACCCCTCCACTTT.